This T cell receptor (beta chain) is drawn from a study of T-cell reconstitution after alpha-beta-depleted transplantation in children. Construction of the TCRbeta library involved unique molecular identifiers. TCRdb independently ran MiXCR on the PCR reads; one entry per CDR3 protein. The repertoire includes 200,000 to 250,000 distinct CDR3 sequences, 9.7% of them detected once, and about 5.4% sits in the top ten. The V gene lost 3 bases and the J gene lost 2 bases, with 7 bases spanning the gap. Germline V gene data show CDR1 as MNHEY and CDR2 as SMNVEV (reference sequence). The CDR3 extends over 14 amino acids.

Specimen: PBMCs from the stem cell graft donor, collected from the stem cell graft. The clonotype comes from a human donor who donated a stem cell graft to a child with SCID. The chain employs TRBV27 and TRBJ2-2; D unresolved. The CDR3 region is CASSFRVNTGELFF. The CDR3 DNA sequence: TGTGCCAGCAGTTTCCGGGTTAACACCGGGGAGCTGTTTTTT.